One and the same sample provided the 21 T cell receptor beta chains below, sequenced in a study of shared clonotypes between healthy human individuals. Method: immunoSEQ multiplex PCR; TCRdb's copy keeps in-frame clones and lacks some. The table records 950,000 to 1,100,000 clones, 60% to 80% of them present only once. Sequencing was done on a sample of memory CD4+ T cells sorted from blood. Subset meaning: CD45RA-negative fraction. All receptors derive from a man younger than 35 in good health.

The genes are TRBV28 and TRBJ1-5; maybe TRBD1 (6 bases). V was cut by 7 bases and J by 5 bases, with 18 bases left in between. The CDR3 has 15 amino acids. Germline assignment: CDR1 MDHEN and CDR2 SYDVKM. CDR3 protein: CASIGGAGNYQPQHF. DNA of the CDR3: TGTGCCAGCATCGGGGGCGCGGGAAATTATCAGCCCCAGCATTTT. Together with reference TRBV28 and TRBJ1-5, the CDR3 gives the full variable domain: DVKVTQSSRYLVKRTGEKVFLECVQDMDHENMFWYRQDPGLGLRLIYFSYDVKMKEKGDIPEGYSVSREKKERFSLILESASTNQTSMYLCASIGGAGNYQPQHFGDGTRLSIL.

The rearrangement links TRBV5-1 to TRBJ2-1; the D is unclear. V was clipped by 1 base and J by 5 bases, with 10 bases between them. The CDR3 is made up of 14 amino acids. Germline-derived CDR1 and CDR2 are SGHRS and YFSETQ. CDR3 region: CASSLILPNNEQFF. CDR3 coding DNA: TGCGCCAGCAGCTTGATTCTACCAAACAATGAGCAGTTCTTC.

This clone was counted a few times. V usage is TRBV7-6 and J usage is TRBJ2-3; 7 nucleotides align to TRBD2. The germline gives CDR1 SGHVS, CDR2 FNYEAQ. The CDR3 is 18 residues long. V gave up 4 bases and J gave up 0 bases; unmatched junction bases: 13. The CDR3 loop reads CASSSRTSSTTSTDTQYF. The CDR3 region has the DNA TGTGCCAGCAGCTCCCGGACTAGTTCTACCACTAGCACAGATACGCAGTATTTT. Using reference TRBV7-6 and TRBJ2-3 for the parts outside the CDR3, the full variable domain is GAGVSQSPRYKVTKRGQDVALRCDPISGHVSLYWYRQALGQGPEFLTYFNYEAQQDKSGLPNDRFSAERPEGSISTLTIQRTEQRDSAMYRCASSSRTSSTTSTDTQYFGPGTRLTVL.

This rearrangement joins TRBV5-6 to TRBJ1-5; D uncertain. There are 14 residues in the CDR3. The V gene lost 3 bases and the J gene lost 4 bases, with 11 bases spanning the gap. CDR1 is SGHDT and CDR2 is YYEEEE in the germline V gene. This chain's CDR3 is CASSSYRANQPQHF. Written as DNA, the CDR3 is TGTGCCAGCAGCTCCTACCGGGCTAATCAGCCCCAGCATTTT.

A note on this clone: The sample has other DNA sequences that encode this CDR3 too. This sequence joins TRBV5-1 and TRBJ1-1; D is ambiguous. CDR3 length: 13 residues. The germline CDR1 and CDR2 sequences are SGHRS and YFSETQ. Trimming cost V 0 bases and J 5 bases, with 8 bases left between them. The CDR3, as DNA: TGCGCCAGCAGCTTGGATGGAGGGACTGAAGCTTTCTTT. Translated: CASSLDGGTEAFF. The whole variable domain, filled in from reference TRBV5-1 and TRBJ1-1, reads KAGVTQTPRYLIKTRGQQVTLSCSPISGHRSVSWYQQTPGQGLQFLFEYFSETQRNKGNFPGRFSGRQFSNSRSEMNVSTLELGDSALYLCASSLDGGTEAFFGQGTRLTVV.

CDR3 protein: CASSVRYPQSRANVLTF. CDR3 DNA: TGTGCCAGCAGCGTCCGCTACCCACAAAGTCGGGCCAACGTCCTGACTTTC. The genes are TRBV7-8 and TRBJ2-6, with D hard to call. Per the germline V gene, CDR1 is SGHVS and CDR2 is FQNEAQ. This CDR3 comprises 17 residues. V lost 5 bases to trimming and J lost 5 bases, with 19 bases between them.

As for this clone: One end of the junction does not line up with germline, which may come from a read error. This chain connects TRBV18 to TRBJ2-2; tentatively, D is TRBD2 (5 bases). Germline V lookup: CDR1 KGHSH, CDR2 LQKENI. The CDR3 covers 13 residues. CDR3 coding DNA: TGTGCCAGCTCACCAAGGGAATCCGGGGAGTTGTTTTTT. Translation gives CASSPRESGELFF.

The chain is built from TRBV6-5 and TRBJ2-3, with D perhaps matching TRBD2 (5 bases). Germline CDR1 and CDR2: MNHEY and SVGAGI. Between the trimmed V and J ends, which lost 6 bases and 2 bases, there was a span of 15 bases. CDR3 length equals 15 residues. CDR3 region: CASSLAATVTDTQYF. The CDR3 DNA reads TGTGCCAGCAGCCTAGCCGCCACAGTCACAGATACGCAGTATTTT.

This clone was recorded only once. The V gene is TRBV7-9, the J gene TRBJ1-1; the D is unclear. CDR1 is SEHNR and CDR2 is FQNEAQ in the germline V gene (reference sequence). V was cut by 3 bases and J by 0 bases, with 8 bases left in between. The length of the CDR3 is 14 residues. CDR3 residues: CASSFGTMNTEAFF. The DNA for the CDR3 is TGTGCCAGCAGCTTCGGCACCATGAACACTGAAGCTTTCTTT.

A word on this clone: Within the sample, other DNA sequences also encode this same CDR3. V and J are TRBV15 and TRBJ2-3; unclear D gene. Germline-derived CDR1 and CDR2 are LNHNV and YYDKDF (reference sequence). Between the trimmed V and J ends, which lost 1 base and 2 bases, there was a span of 7 bases. The CDR3 contains 14 residues. The CDR3 reads CATSRGGPTDTQYF. DNA for the CDR3: TGTGCCACCAGCAGAGGAGGACCCACAGATACGCAGTATTTT.

On this clone itself: The same CDR3 can be traced to other DNA sequences in this sample. The rearrangement joins TRBV15 to TRBJ1-3; D not certain. The V gene lost 0 bases and the J gene lost 4 bases, with 10 bases spanning the gap. CDR3 length: 15 residues. CDR1 and CDR2 from the germline V gene are LNHNV and YYDKDF (reference sequence). The CDR3 DNA follows: TGTGCCACCAGCAGAGATGGGAATTCCGGAAACACCATATATTTT. This translates into CATSRDGNSGNTIYF.

The rearrangement joins TRBV2 to TRBJ1-1; D is unresolved. Germline lookup yields CDR1 SNHLY and CDR2 FYNNEI. This CDR3 is 13 amino acids long. V was trimmed by 7 bases and J by 4 bases, leaving 13 bases between them. Here the CDR3 DNA reads TGTGCCAGCATCTCGTCGAGGGTCACTGAAGCTTTCTTT. Translation gives CASISSRVTEAFF.

The rearrangement links TRBV6-1 to TRBJ2-7; D is unresolved. The CDR3 covers 13 residues. The ends were cut back, 1 base at V and 3 bases at J, with 7 bases in the middle. Per germline, CDR1 MNHNS and CDR2 SASEGT. In nucleotides, the CDR3 is TGTGCCAGCAGTGAAGTACAAATCTACGAGCAGTACTTC. Protein: CASSEVQIYEQYF.

The chain couples TRBV4-1 to TRBJ2-7, with 8 positions matching TRBD2. The CDR3 sequence is 16 residues long. V lost 4 bases to trimming and J lost 0 bases; unmatched junction nucleotides: 8. Germline loops: CDR1 MGHRA, CDR2 YSYEKL. DNA of the CDR3: TGCGCCAGCAGCCCGAGGAGACTAGCGCGCTCCTACGAGCAGTACTTC. Protein product: CASSPRRLARSYEQYF.

V is TRBV14 and J is TRBJ2-2; TRBD1 agrees at 7 bases. The CDR3 consists of 15 residues. The trim removed 4 bases at V and 5 bases at J, leaving 7 bases unmatched. The germline CDR1 and CDR2 sequences are SGHDN and FVKESK. The CDR3 loop is CASSPVRGSTGELFF. DNA for the CDR3: TGTGCCAGCAGCCCGGTCAGGGGGTCGACCGGGGAGCTGTTTTTT.

The chain carries TRBV5-4 and TRBJ2-5; D unclear. The germline V gene has CDR1 SGHNT and CDR2 YYREEE (reference sequence). The CDR3 is made up of 16 amino acids. V dropped 0 bases and J dropped 1 base, with 13 bases sitting between them. The CDR3 DNA follows: TGTGCCAGCAGCTTGGTACTACCGGGCCCCCAAGAGACCCAGTACTTC. This sequence encodes CASSLVLPGPQETQYF.

This chain connects TRBV9 to TRBJ2-3; tentatively, D is TRBD1 or TRBD2 (6 bases each). The ends were cut back, 0 bases at V and 8 bases at J, with 13 bases in the middle. This CDR3 region has 14 residues. Germline V gene data show CDR1 as SGDLS and CDR2 as YYNGEE. The CDR3 protein is CASSVVLGGGTQYF. CDR3 in DNA: TGTGCCAGCAGCGTAGTGTTAGGGGGAGGTACGCAGTATTTT.

V usage is TRBV6-4 and J usage is TRBJ2-3; D not resolved. CDR3 length equals 13 residues. CDR1 is MRHNA, CDR2 SNTAGT, per germline. The V gene lost 3 bases and the J gene lost 8 bases, with 12 bases spanning the gap. The CDR3 is CASSELPTGTQYF. DNA of the CDR3: TGTGCCAGCAGTGAGCTGCCTACGGGTACGCAGTATTTT.

The chain links TRBV9 to TRBJ1-3; 8 positions match TRBD1. CDR3 length: 15 residues. V lost 4 bases, J lost 2 bases, and 5 bases stayed unmatched. Germline V gives CDR1 SGDLS, CDR2 YYNGEE. This CDR3 reads CASSPQTGAGNTIYF. CDR3 nucleotides: TGTGCCAGCAGCCCCCAGACAGGGGCTGGAAACACCATATATTTT.

The rearrangement uses TRBV12-5 and TRBJ1-5; D remains ambiguous. CDR1 LGHNT and CDR2 FRNRAP come from the germline V gene. The CDR3 sequence is 12 residues long. The germline V and J ends were trimmed by 8 bases and 5 bases, with 10 bases remaining between them. The DNA of the CDR3 is TGTGCTAGTTCGACGGACGATCAGCCCCAGCATTTT. It specifies CASSTDDQPQHF.

The V gene is TRBV4-1, the J gene TRBJ1-1; D is ambiguous. V was shortened by 0 bases and J by 10 bases, with 12 bases between the two germline ends. Germline-derived CDR1 and CDR2 are MGHRA and YSYEKL. The CDR3 has 13 amino acids. DNA for the CDR3: TGCGCCAGCAGCCAAGATTTCGCCCGGGGAGCTTTCTTT. Translation: CASSQDFARGAFF.